The rows below give T cell receptor beta chains drawn from one sample of a study of OX40 agonist ivuxolimab in advanced cancers. TCRdb's table, derived via immunoSEQ multiplex PCR, lists solely in-frame clones and lacks some. The sample records 39,000 or so clones, roughly 90% being singletons. The specimen comprised CD4+ or CD8+ T cells sorted from blood, sampled in a trial of the OX40 agonist ivuxolimab. The origin of the receptors is an adult with an advanced solid tumor such as melanoma, head and neck, liver or kidney cancer. CDR3s include the opening cysteine and the closing phenylalanine or tryptophan. A D gene is named only where the DNA matches it firmly. Some rows mark clone size as missing; the rest say once, few, many or name a class of expanded clone.

clone_size	d_call	v_call	j_call	cdr3_aa	cdr3_nt
.	TRBD1	TRBV9	TRBJ1-2	CASSVALGQQDYGYTF	TGTGCCAGCAGCGTAGCTTTGGGACAGCAAGACTATGGCTACACCTTC
.	.	TRBV5-8	TRBJ2-5	CASSPRRETQYF	TGTGCCAGCAGCCCCCGACGGGAGACCCAGTACTTC
.	.	TRBV2	TRBJ1-1	CASSVYDRLTEAFF	TGTGCCAGCAGTGTCTATGACAGGTTAACTGAAGCTTTCTTT
.	.	TRBV27	TRBJ1-1	CASSLWGGWGTEAFF	TGTGCCAGCAGTTTATGGGGGGGATGGGGCACTGAAGCTTTCTTT
.	TRBD1	TRBV6-5	TRBJ1-3	CASSSGTGTSGNTIYF	TGTGCCAGCAGTTCCGGGACAGGGACCTCTGGAAACACCATATATTTT
few	TRBD1	TRBV10-2	TRBJ1-5	CASSEPGTGNQPQHF	TGCGCCAGCAGTGAGCCTGGGACAGGCAATCAGCCCCAGCATTTT
.	.	TRBV6-6	TRBJ2-3	CASSYAAGGVDTQYF	TGTGCCAGCAGTTACGCGGCGGGCGGGGTAGATACGCAGTATTTT
.	.	TRBV6-1	TRBJ1-5	CASSPGPYQPQHF	TGTGCCAGCAGTCCAGGGCCTTATCAGCCCCAGCATTTT
once	.	TRBV7-2	TRBJ1-2	CASSLSGASGYTF	TGTGCCAGCAGCCTGAGCGGGGCCTCTGGCTACACCTTC
.	.	TRBV19	TRBJ2-1	CASSIGSPYNEQFF	TGTGCCAGTAGTATTGGCTCCCCCTACAATGAGCAGTTCTTC
few	.	TRBV28	TRBJ1-6	CASSLGGGRALHF	TGTGCCAGCAGTTTAGGGGGGGGAAGGGCCCTCCACTTT
.	.	TRBV19	TRBJ1-2	CASSISTFYGYTF	TGTGCCAGTAGTATATCTACCTTCTATGGCTACACCTTC
.	TRBD2	TRBV18	TRBJ2-1	CASSPRWSGGANNEQFF	TGTGCCAGCTCACCACGATGGAGCGGGGGGGCGAATAATGAGCAGTTCTTC
.	TRBD1	TRBV5-1	TRBJ2-1	CASSRTGDNEQFF	TGCGCCAGCAGCCGGACAGGGGACAATGAGCAGTTCTTC
once	.	TRBV5-1	TRBJ1-2	CASRSESLDYGYTF	TGCGCCAGCAGGTCAGAAAGCCTAGACTATGGCTACACCTTC
.	.	TRBV6-1	TRBJ2-5	CASSEIQETQYF	TGTGCCAGCAGTGAGATACAAGAGACCCAGTACTTC
.	.	TRBV19	TRBJ2-5	CASSLNYRVGETQYF	TGTGCCAGTAGCCTAAATTACAGGGTCGGGGAGACCCAGTACTTC
.	.	TRBV5-4	TRBJ2-7	CASSSAEGRGGTYEQYF	TGTGCCAGCAGCTCTGCTGAAGGACGGGGAGGAACCTACGAGCAGTACTTC
.	.	TRBV5-3	TRBJ2-7	CARSLCFHEQYF	TGTGCCAGAAGCTTGTGCTTCCACGAGCAGTACTTC
.	.	TRBV11-3	TRBJ2-7	CASSLDVGFDEQYF	TGTGCCAGCAGCTTAGATGTAGGGTTCGACGAGCAGTACTTC
.	.	TRBV5-5	TRBJ2-7	CASSLRAATSYEQYF	TGTGCCAGCAGCTTGAGGGCAGCAACCTCCTACGAGCAGTACTTC
.	.	TRBV5-4	TRBJ1-2	CASSELDRFYGYTF	TGTGCCAGCAGCGAGCTTGACAGGTTCTATGGCTACACCTTC
.	.	TRBV7-2	TRBJ1-2	CASSLQGQPQYGYTF	TGTGCCAGCAGCTTACAGGGGCAGCCTCAGTATGGCTACACCTTC
.	TRBD1	TRBV14	TRBJ2-7	CASSQGTGDTYEQYF	TGTGCCAGCAGCCAAGGGACAGGGGATACCTACGAGCAGTACTTC
.	.	TRBV4-1	TRBJ1-5	CASSQEWVAGSDQPQHF	TGCGCCAGCAGCCAAGAATGGGTCGCGGGGAGCGATCAGCCCCAGCATTTT
.	.	TRBV4-3	TRBJ2-7	CASSQDGRAYEQYF	TGCGCCAGCAGCCAAGATGGGCGGGCCTACGAGCAGTACTTC
once	.	TRBV11-2	TRBJ1-5	CASSLDHNQPQHF	TGTGCCAGCAGCTTAGATCACAATCAGCCCCAGCATTTT
.	.	TRBV29-1	TRBJ1-2	CSVDAVSNYGYTF	TGCAGCGTTGACGCGGTGTCTAACTATGGCTACACCTTC
once	.	TRBV4-1	TRBJ2-3	CASSPSFRETDTQYF	TGCGCCAGCAGCCCATCCTTTCGTGAAACAGATACGCAGTATTTT
.	.	TRBV5-1	TRBJ1-2	CASSVDTYRGYGYTF	TGCGCCAGCAGCGTGGACACTTACCGGGGGTATGGCTACACCTTC
.	.	TRBV7-9	TRBJ1-5	CASSRGGDSNQPQHF	TGTGCCAGCAGCCGAGGAGGGGATAGCAATCAGCCCCAGCATTTT
.	.	TRBV4-2	TRBJ1-5	CASSQDHNGRRGNQPQHF	TGTGCCAGCAGCCAAGATCATAATGGAAGAAGGGGCAATCAGCCCCAGCATTTT
.	TRBD1	TRBV18	TRBJ2-4	CASSPEQGVVKNIQYF	TGTGCCAGCTCACCGGAGCAGGGGGTTGTCAAAAACATTCAGTACTTC
.	TRBD1	TRBV28	TRBJ2-7	CASSFGDRGQYF	TGTGCCAGCAGTTTCGGGGACAGGGGGCAGTACTTC
few	.	TRBV7-2	TRBJ1-5	CASSLEPDQPQHF	TGTGCCAGCAGCTTAGAGCCGGATCAGCCCCAGCATTTT
.	TRBD2	TRBV6-6	TRBJ2-2	CASSPRGGNTGELFF	TGTGCCAGCAGTCCTCGGGGGGGCAACACCGGGGAGCTGTTTTTT
.	.	TRBV10-3	TRBJ1-3	CAISDPSSGNTIYF	TGTGCCATCAGTGACCCGTCTTCTGGAAACACCATATATTTT
.	TRBD2	TRBV7-2	TRBJ2-5	CASSRVGASGGLKETQYF	TGTGCCAGCAGCAGAGTAGGGGCTAGCGGGGGGCTTAAAGAGACCCAGTACTTC
.	.	TRBV9	TRBJ2-7	CASSVRQEYDEQYF	TGTGCCAGCAGCGTGCGACAGGAGTACGACGAGCAGTACTTC
.	.	TRBV2	TRBJ1-2	CASRYTPNYGYTF	TGTGCCAGCAGGTATACACCAAACTATGGCTACACCTTC
.	TRBD2	TRBV4-1	TRBJ2-2	CASSQGLAGGTGELFF	TGCGCCAGCAGCCAAGGGCTAGCGGGGGGCACCGGGGAGCTGTTTTTT
.	.	TRBV23-1	TRBJ1-6	CASSQRPVRGWLNSPLHF	TGCGCCAGCAGTCAACGCCCCGTCAGGGGTTGGCTCAATTCACCCCTCCACTTT
.	.	TRBV7-9	TRBJ1-3	CASTAYLSALGGNTIYF	TGTGCCAGCACCGCCTATCTGAGCGCCCTTGGTGGAAACACCATATATTTT
.	.	TRBV4-3	TRBJ1-1	CASSQVSPGDTEAFF	TGCGCCAGCAGCCAAGTATCTCCGGGGGACACTGAAGCTTTCTTT
.	.	TRBV5-1	TRBJ2-5	CASSLGQQETQYF	TGCGCCAGCAGCTTGGGGCAACAAGAGACCCAGTACTTC
.	.	TRBV11-3	TRBJ2-7	CASSLLGVSYEQYF	TGTGCCAGCAGCTTACTTGGGGTCTCCTACGAGCAGTACTTC
.	.	TRBV4-1	TRBJ2-4	CASSQPTRGAKNIQYF	TGCGCCAGCAGCCAGCCCACCCGGGGAGCCAAAAACATTCAGTACTTC
.	.	TRBV5-1	TRBJ2-4	CANRGFRPERAKNIQYF	TGCGCCAACAGAGGTTTCCGGCCCGAGAGGGCCAAAAACATTCAGTACTTC
.	TRBD1	TRBV4-3	TRBJ2-7	CASSQSRGFTYEQYF	TGCGCCAGCAGCCAAAGCAGGGGGTTTACCTACGAGCAGTACTTC
.	.	TRBV6-6	TRBJ2-5	CASRNPTQETQYF	TGTGCCAGCAGAAACCCCACTCAAGAGACCCAGTACTTC
.	TRBD2	TRBV10-3	TRBJ2-7	CAISVVGGGLSYEQYF	TGTGCCATTAGCGTTGTTGGCGGGGGACTCTCCTACGAGCAGTACTTC
.	.	TRBV7-3	TRBJ2-6	CASSHTGDSGANVLTF	TGTGCCAGCAGCCATACGGGGGACTCTGGGGCCAACGTCCTGACTTTC
.	TRBD1	TRBV6-6	TRBJ1-6	CASSYFQGARGSPLHF	TGTGCCAGCAGTTACTTCCAGGGGGCACGGGGTTCACCCCTCCACTTT
.	TRBD2	TRBV13	TRBJ2-5	CASSLPRGGMETQYF	TGTGCCAGCAGCTTACCGCGGGGGGGCATGGAGACCCAGTACTTC
few	TRBD1	TRBV6-5	TRBJ1-2	CASRRPGQNYGYTF	TGTGCCAGCAGAAGACCGGGACAGAACTATGGCTACACCTTC
.	.	TRBV7-8	TRBJ1-6	CASSLEVFFNSPLHF	TGTGCCAGCAGCTTAGAGGTTTTTTTCAATTCACCCCTCCACTTT
.	.	TRBV11-2	TRBJ1-4	CASSPQEVTEKLFF	TGTGCCAGCAGCCCCCAGGAGGTTACTGAAAAACTGTTTTTT
.	TRBD1	TRBV6-5	TRBJ1-6	CASSWTGGLNNSPLHF	TGTGCCAGCAGTTGGACAGGGGGCTTGAATAATTCACCCCTCCACTTT
few	.	TRBV7-2	TRBJ2-1	CASSLGWGMSTNEQFF	TGTGCCAGCAGTTTGGGATGGGGTATGAGTACTAATGAGCAGTTCTTC